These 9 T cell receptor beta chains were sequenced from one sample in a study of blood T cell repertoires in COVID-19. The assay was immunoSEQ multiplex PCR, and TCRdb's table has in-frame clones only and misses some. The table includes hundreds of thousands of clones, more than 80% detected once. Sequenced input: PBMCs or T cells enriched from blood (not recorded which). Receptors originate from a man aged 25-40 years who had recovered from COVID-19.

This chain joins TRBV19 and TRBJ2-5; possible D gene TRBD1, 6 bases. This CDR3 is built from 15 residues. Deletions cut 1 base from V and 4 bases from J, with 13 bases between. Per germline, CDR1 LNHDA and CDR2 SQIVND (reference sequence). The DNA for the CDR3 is TGTGCCAGTAGTATAGGGCCAGGGGCAGGAGAGACCCAGTACTTC. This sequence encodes CASSIGPGAGETQYF.

The CDR3 nucleotides read TGTGCCAGCTCAGGGACAGAACATCAGCCCCAGCATTTT. This codes for CASSGTEHQPQHF. The V call is TRBV18, the J call TRBJ1-5; TRBD1 agrees at 7 bases. Germline CDR1 reads KGHSH; CDR2 reads LQKENI. This CDR3 contains 13 residues. Germline trimming cut 5 bases from V and 5 bases from J; bases unmatched to any gene: 3.

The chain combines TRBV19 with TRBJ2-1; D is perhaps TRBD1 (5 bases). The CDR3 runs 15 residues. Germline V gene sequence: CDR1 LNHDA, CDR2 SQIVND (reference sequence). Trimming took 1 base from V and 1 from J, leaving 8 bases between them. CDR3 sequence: CASSIVKGSYNEQFF. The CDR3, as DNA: TGTGCCAGTAGTATAGTTAAGGGGTCCTACAATGAGCAGTTCTTC. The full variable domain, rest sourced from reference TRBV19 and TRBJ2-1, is DGGITQSPKYLFRKEGQNVTLSCEQNLNHDAMYWYRQDPGQGLRLIYYSQIVNDFQKGDIAEGYSVSREKKESFPLTVTSAQKNPTAFYLCASSIVKGSYNEQFFGPGTRLTVL.

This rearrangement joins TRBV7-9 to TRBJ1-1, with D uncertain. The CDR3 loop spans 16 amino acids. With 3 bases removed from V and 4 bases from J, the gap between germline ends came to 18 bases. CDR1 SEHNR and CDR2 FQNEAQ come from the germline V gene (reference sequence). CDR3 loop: CASSFGPSTPGTEAFF. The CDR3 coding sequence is TGTGCCAGCAGCTTTGGGCCTTCTACCCCTGGCACTGAAGCTTTCTTT.

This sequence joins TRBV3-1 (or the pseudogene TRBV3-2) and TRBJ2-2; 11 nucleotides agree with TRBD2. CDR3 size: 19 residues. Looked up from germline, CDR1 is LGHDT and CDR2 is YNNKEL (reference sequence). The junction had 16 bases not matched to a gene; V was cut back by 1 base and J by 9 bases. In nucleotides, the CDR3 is TGTGCCAGCAGCCAAGTAGGTCTAGCGGGAGGCCCGGGGACCCGGGAGCTGTTTTTT. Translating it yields CASSQVGLAGGPGTRELFF.

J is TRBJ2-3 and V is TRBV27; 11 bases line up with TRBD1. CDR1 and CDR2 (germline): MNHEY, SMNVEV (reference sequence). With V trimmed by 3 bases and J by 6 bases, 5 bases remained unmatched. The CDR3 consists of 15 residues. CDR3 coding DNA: TGTGCCAGCAGTTTCCGGGACAGGGGGAAGGATACGCAGTATTTT. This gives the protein CASSFRDRGKDTQYF.

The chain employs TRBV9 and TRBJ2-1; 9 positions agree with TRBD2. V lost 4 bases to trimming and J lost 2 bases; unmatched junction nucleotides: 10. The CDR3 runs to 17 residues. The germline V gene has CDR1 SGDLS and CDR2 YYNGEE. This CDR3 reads CASSPRTSVITYNEQFF. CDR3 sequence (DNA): TGTGCCAGCAGCCCCCGGACTAGCGTTATTACCTACAATGAGCAGTTCTTC.

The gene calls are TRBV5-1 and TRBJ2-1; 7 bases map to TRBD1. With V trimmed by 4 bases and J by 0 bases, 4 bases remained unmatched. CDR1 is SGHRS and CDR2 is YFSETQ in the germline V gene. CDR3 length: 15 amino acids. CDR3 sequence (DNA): TGCGCCAGCAGCGTGACAGGGAGCTCCTACAATGAGCAGTTCTTC. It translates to CASSVTGSSYNEQFF.

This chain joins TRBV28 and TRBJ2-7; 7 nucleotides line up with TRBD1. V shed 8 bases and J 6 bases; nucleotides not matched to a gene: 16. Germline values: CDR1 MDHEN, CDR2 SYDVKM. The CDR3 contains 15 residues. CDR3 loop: CASGGSRQGGAEQYF. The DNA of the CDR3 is TGTGCCAGCGGGGGAAGCAGACAGGGTGGTGCCGAGCAGTACTTC.